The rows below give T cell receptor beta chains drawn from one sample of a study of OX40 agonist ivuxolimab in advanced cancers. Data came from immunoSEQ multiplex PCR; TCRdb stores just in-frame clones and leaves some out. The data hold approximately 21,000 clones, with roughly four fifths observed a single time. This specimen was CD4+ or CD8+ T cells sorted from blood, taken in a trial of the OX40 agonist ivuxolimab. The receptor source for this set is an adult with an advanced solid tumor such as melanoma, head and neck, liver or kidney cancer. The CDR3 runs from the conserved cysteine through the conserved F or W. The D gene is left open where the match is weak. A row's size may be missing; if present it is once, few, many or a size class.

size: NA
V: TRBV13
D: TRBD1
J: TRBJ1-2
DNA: TGTGCCAGCAGCCCCGGGGACAGGGGGCTCTATGGCTACACCTTC
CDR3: CASSPGDRGLYGYTF

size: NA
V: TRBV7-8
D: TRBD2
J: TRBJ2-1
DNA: TGTGCCAGCAGCGAGCCCCTGGGACTAGCGGGGGTGGCCGCTGATGAGCAGTTCTTC
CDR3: CASSEPLGLAGVAADEQFF

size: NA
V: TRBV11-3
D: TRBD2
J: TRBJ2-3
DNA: TGTGCCAGCAGCTTAGGGCTAGCGGGAGTATCCCCTAACACAGATACGCAGTATTTT
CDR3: CASSLGLAGVSPNTDTQYF

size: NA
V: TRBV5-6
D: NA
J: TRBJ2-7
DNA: TGTGCCAGCAGCTTAGTGGGCCAACCCTACGAGCAGTACTTC
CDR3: CASSLVGQPYEQYF

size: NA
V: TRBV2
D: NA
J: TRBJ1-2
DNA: TGTGCCAGCAGCCCCCGGACGGCTAACTATGGCTACACCTTC
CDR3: CASSPRTANYGYTF

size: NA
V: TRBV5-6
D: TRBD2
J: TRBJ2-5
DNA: TGTGCCAGCAGCCCCTCCACTAGCGCCCAGTACTTC
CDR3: CASSPSTSAQYF

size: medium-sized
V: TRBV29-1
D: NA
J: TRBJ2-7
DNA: TGCAGCGTTGAGACCTGGAGGTACGAGCAGTACTTC
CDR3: CSVETWRYEQYF

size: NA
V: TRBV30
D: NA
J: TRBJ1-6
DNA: TGTGCCTGGAGTCCGGGTAATTCACCCCTCCACTTT
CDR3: CAWSPGNSPLHF

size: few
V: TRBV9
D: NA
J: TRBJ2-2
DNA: TGTGCCAGCAGCCCCCGTAGGGGGAGAAACACCGGGGAGCTGTTTTTT
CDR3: CASSPRRGRNTGELFF

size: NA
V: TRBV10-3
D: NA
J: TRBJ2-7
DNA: TGTGCCATCAGTGATGCTGACGGCTACGAGCAGTACTTC
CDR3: CAISDADGYEQYF

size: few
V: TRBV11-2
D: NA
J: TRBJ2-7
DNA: TGTGCCAGCAGCTTCACCGGGGCCAACTACGAGCAGTACTTC
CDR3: CASSFTGANYEQYF

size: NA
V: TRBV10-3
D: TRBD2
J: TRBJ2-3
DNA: TGTGCCATCAGCTCCGGGACTAGCGGGAGAACTAGCACAGATACGCAGTATTTT
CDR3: CAISSGTSGRTSTDTQYF

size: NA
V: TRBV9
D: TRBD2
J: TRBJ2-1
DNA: TGTGCCAGCAGCGTCCAGGGACTAGCGGGATACAATGAGCAGTTCTTC
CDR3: CASSVQGLAGYNEQFF

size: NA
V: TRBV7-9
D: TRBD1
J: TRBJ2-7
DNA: TGTGCCAGCAGCGCACCGGGACAGGTGCCCTACGAGCAGTACTTC
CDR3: CASSAPGQVPYEQYF

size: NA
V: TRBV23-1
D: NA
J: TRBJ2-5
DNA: TGCGCCAGCAGTCAATACGCCAGGGCCCCACAAGAGACCCAGTACTTC
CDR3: CASSQYARAPQETQYF

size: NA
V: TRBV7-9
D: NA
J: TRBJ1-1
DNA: TGTGCCAGCAGCCAATCTTTAGGGGACGAAGCTTTCTTT
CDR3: CASSQSLGDEAFF

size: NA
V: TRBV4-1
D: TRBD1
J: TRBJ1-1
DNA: TGCGCCAGCAGCCAAGCCAGACACCCCGGGACAGGGGGCGGCGGGAACACTGAAGCTTTCTTT
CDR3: CASSQARHPGTGGGGNTEAFF

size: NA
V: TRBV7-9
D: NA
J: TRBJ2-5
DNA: TGTGCCAGCAGCCCAGTAGGGACCCAGTACTTC
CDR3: CASSPVGTQYF

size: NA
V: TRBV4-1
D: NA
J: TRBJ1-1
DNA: TGCGCCAGCAGCCAAGATTCGGGACGTGGGACTGAAGCTTTCTTT
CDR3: CASSQDSGRGTEAFF

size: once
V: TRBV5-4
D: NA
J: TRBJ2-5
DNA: TGTGCCAGCAGCCCTGGAGTTTTAAAGACCCAGTACTTC
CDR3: CASSPGVLKTQYF

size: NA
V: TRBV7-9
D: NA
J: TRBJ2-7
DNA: TGTGCCAGCACCCTGGGGCAGGGGTGGTACGAGCAGTACTTC
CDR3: CASTLGQGWYEQYF

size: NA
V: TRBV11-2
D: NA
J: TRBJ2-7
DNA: TGTGCCAGCAGCTTAGAAGCTAGCAGATACGAGCAGTACTTC
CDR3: CASSLEASRYEQYF

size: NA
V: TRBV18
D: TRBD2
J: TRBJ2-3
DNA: TGTGCCAGCTCACGTGGACTAGCGGGAGGCCGAAACACAGATACGCAGTATTTT
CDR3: CASSRGLAGGRNTDTQYF

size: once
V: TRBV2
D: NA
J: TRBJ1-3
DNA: TGTGCCACCGTAGTCGGCAGGGGTGGAAACACCATATATTTT
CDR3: CATVVGRGGNTIYF

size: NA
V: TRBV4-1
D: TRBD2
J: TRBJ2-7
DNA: TGCGCCAGCAGTCCCATAGCGGGCGTCTACGAGCAGTACTTC
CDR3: CASSPIAGVYEQYF

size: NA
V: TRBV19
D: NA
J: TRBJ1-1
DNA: TGTGCCAGTAGTACCCGGAGGGGGGGGGCCACTGAAGCTTTCTTT
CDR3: CASSTRRGGATEAFF

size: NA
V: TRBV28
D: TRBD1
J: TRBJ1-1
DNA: TGTGCCAGCAGTTTTTCGACAGGGGCGGCTTTCTTT
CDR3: CASSFSTGAAFF

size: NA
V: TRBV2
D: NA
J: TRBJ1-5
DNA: TGTGCCAGCAGTGTGGGAATCCAGGGCAATCAGCCCCAGCATTTT
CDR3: CASSVGIQGNQPQHF

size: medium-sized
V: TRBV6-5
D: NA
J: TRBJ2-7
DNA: TGTGCCAGCAGTCCCCCCGGATTTTACGAGCAGTACTTC
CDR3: CASSPPGFYEQYF

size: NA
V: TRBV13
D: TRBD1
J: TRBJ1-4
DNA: TGTGCCAGCAGCTTAAGGCCGGGACAGGGGGAAAAACTGTTTTTT
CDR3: CASSLRPGQGEKLFF

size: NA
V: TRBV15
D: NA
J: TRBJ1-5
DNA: TGTGCCACCAGCCCGACTGGACTGACGAATCAGCCCCAGCATTTT
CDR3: CATSPTGLTNQPQHF

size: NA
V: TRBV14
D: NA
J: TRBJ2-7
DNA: TGTGCCAGCAGCCAAGATGGTGGGGGGCGATCAGCCTACGAGCAGTACTTC
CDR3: CASSQDGGGRSAYEQYF

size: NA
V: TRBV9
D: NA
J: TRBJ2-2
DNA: TGTGCCAGCAGCCAAGCGGGTAGGATCACCGGGGAGCTGTTTTTT
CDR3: CASSQAGRITGELFF

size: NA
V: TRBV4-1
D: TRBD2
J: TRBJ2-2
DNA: TGCGCCAGCAGCCAAGATCTATGGCGGGAGGCTGGGGAGCTGTTTTTT
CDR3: CASSQDLWREAGELFF

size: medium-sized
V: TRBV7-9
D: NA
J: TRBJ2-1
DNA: TGTGCCAGCAGCCTCTCCACCTACAATGAGCAGTTCTTC
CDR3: CASSLSTYNEQFF

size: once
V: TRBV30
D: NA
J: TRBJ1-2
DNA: TGTGCCTGGAGGGCAGGGAGCTATGGCTACACCTTC
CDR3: CAWRAGSYGYTF

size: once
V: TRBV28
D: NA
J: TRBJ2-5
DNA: TGTGCCAGCAGTTCCGCGGTACTAGAGACGGAGACCCAGTACTTC
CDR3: CASSSAVLETETQYF

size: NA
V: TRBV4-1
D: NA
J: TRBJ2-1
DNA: TGCGCCAGCAGCCTAGTGGACCAATCCTACAATGAGCAGTTCTTC
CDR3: CASSLVDQSYNEQFF

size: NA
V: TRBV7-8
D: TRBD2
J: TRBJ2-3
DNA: TGCGCCAGCAGCGCGTTCCCCCCGGGACTGGCGGGAGTGGAGACAGATACGCAGTATTTT
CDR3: CASSAFPPGLAGVETDTQYF

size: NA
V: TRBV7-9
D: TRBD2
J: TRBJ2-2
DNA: TGTGCCAGCAGCTTAGCGCGGGGACTAATTACCGGGGAGCTGTTTTTT
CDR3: CASSLARGLITGELFF

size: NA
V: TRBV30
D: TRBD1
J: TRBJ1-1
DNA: TGTGCCTGGAGCCGAGGACAGGGAAAGGCTGAAGCTTTCTTT
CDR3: CAWSRGQGKAEAFF

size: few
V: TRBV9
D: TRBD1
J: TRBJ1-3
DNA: TGTGCCAGCAGCCCTCACAGGGGGCGGACTGGAAACACCATATATTTT
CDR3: CASSPHRGRTGNTIYF

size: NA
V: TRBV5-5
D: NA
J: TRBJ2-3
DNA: TGTGCCAGCAGTCCTGACTGGAGTGGCACAGATACGCAGTATTTT
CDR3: CASSPDWSGTDTQYF

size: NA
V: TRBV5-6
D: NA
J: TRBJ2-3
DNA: TGTGCCAGCACCCAGGGCACAGATACGCAGTATTTT
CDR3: CASTQGTDTQYF

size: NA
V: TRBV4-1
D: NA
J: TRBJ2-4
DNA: TGCGCCAGCAGCCCGGGACTAGCCAAAAACATTCAGTACTTC
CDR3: CASSPGLAKNIQYF

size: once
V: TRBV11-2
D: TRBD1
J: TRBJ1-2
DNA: TGCGCCAGCAGCTGGGGGACAGGGAGTACTGGCTACACCTTC
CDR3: CASSWGTGSTGYTF

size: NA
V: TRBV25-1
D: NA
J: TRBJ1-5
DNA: TGTGCCAGCAGTGGTGCGGGGACCACCGGTCAGCCCCAGCATTTT
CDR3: CASSGAGTTGQPQHF

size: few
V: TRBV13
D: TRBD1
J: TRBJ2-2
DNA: TGTGCCAGCAGCGAACAGGGGTTCGGGGAGCTGTTTTTT
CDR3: CASSEQGFGELFF

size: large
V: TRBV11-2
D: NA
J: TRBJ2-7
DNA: TGTGCCAGCAGCTCACACTCAGGACGCTACTCCTACGAGCAGTACTTC
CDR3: CASSSHSGRYSYEQYF

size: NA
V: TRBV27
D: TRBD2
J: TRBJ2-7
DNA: TGTGCCAGCAGTAGCGGACTAGCGAGCTCCTACGAGCAGTACTTC
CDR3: CASSSGLASSYEQYF